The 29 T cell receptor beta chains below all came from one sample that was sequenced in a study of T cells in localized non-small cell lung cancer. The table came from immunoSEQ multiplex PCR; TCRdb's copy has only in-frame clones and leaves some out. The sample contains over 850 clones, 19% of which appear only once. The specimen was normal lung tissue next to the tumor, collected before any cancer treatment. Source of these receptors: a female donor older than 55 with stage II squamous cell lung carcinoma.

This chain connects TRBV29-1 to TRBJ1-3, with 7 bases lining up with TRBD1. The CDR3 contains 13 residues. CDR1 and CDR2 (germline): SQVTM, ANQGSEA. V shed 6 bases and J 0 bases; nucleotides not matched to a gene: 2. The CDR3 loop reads CSVRQGSGNTIYF. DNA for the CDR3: TGCAGCGTACGACAGGGCTCTGGAAACACCATATATTTT.

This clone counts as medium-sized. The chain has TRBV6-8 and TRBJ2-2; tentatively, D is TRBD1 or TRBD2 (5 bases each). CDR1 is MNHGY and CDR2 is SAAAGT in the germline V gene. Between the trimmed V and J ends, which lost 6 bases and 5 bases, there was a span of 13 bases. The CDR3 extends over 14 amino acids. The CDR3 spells CASRRQRGTGELFF. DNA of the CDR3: TGTGCCAGCAGGCGACAGAGGGGAACCGGGGAGCTGTTTTTT.

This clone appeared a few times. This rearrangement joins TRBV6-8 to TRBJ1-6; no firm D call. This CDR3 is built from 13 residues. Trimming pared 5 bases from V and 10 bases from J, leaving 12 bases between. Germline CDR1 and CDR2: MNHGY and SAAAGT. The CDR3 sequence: CASSVNPVSPLHF. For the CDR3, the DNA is TGTGCCAGCAGTGTTAACCCCGTCTCACCCCTCCACTTT.

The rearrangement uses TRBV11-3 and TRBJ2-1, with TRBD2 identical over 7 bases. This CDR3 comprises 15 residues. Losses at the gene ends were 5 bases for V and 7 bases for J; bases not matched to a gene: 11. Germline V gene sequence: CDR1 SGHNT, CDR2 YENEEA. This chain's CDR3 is CASSPSGGTGNEQFF. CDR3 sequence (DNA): TGTGCCAGCAGCCCATCCGGGGGGACTGGAAATGAGCAGTTCTTC.

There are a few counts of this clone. The DNA for the CDR3 is TGTGCCAGCAGCAAGGACACAGATACGCAGTATTTT. Amino acid sequence: CASSKDTDTQYF. This chain uses TRBV6-8 with TRBJ2-3; D not resolved. Trimming removed 6 bases from V and 2 bases from J, with 6 bases in between. Germline V lookup: CDR1 MNHGY, CDR2 SAAAGT. The CDR3 totals 12 residues.

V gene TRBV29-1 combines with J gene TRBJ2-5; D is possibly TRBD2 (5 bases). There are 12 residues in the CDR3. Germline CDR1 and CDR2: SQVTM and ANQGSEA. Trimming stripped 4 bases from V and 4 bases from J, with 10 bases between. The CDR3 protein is CSVAGDGETQYF. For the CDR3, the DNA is TGCAGCGTTGCCGGGGATGGAGAGACCCAGTACTTC.

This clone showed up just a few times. CDR3 sequence reads: CASSLRGWGAYEQYF. CDR3 DNA sequence: TGTGCCAGCAGCCTCAGGGGATGGGGGGCTTACGAGCAGTACTTC. This chain links TRBV11-3 with TRBJ2-7; D may be TRBD1 or TRBD2 (6 bases each). Trimming took 5 bases from V and 4 from J, leaving 18 bases between them. Per germline, CDR1 SGHNT and CDR2 YENEEA. This CDR3 spans 15 amino acids.

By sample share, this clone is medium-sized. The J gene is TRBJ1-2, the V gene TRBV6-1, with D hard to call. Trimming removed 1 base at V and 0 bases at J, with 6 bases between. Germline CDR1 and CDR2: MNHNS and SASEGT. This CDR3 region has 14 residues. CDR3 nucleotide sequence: TGTGCCAGCAGTGAAGGGCTCCCTAACTATGGCTACACCTTC. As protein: CASSEGLPNYGYTF.

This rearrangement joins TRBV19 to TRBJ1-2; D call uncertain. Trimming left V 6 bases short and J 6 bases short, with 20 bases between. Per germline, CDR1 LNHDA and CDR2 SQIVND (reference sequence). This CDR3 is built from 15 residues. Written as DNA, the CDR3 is TGTGCCAGTAGAAGACACCGCCGCCAGCTTCATGGCTACACCTTC. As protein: CASRRHRRQLHGYTF.

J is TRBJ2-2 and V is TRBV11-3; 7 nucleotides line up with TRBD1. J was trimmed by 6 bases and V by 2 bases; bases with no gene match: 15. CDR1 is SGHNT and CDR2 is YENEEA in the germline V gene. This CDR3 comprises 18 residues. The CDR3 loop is CASSLRYSTGAESGELFF. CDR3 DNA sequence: TGTGCCAGCAGCTTACGATACTCCACAGGGGCGGAATCCGGGGAGCTGTTTTTT. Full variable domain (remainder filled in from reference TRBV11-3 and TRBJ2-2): EAGVVQSPRYKIIEKKQPVAFWCNPISGHNTLYWYLQNLGQGPELLIRYENEEAVDDSQLPKDRFSAERLKGVDSTLKIQPAELGDSAVYLCASSLRYSTGAESGELFFGEGSRLTVL.

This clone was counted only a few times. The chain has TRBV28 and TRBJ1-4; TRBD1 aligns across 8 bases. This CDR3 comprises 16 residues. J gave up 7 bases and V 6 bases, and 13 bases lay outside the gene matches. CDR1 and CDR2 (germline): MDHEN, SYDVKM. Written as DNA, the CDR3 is TGTGCCAGCAGATCATCCTCGACAGGGGTTAGTGAAAAACTGTTTTTT. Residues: CASRSSSTGVSEKLFF.

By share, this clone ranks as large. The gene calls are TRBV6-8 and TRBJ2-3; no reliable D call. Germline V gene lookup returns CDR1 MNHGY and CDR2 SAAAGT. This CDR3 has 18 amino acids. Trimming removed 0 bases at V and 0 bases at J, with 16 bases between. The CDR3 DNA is TGTGCCAGCAGTTACTCCCTTTTTCTTGGTTCTAGCACAGATACGCAGTATTTT. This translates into CASSYSLFLGSSTDTQYF.

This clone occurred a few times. Here the CDR3 reads CASSELAGGYEQYF. The CDR3 bases are TGTGCCAGCTCAGAATTAGCGGGAGGCTACGAGCAGTACTTC. The chain recombines TRBV18 with TRBJ2-7; 10 bases agree with TRBD2. Germline values: CDR1 KGHSH, CDR2 LQKENI. The trim removed 5 bases at V and 3 bases at J, leaving 4 bases unmatched. There are 14 residues in the CDR3.

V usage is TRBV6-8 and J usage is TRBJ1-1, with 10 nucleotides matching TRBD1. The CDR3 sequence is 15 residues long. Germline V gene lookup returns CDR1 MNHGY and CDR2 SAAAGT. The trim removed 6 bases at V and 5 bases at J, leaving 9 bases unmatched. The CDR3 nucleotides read TGTGCCAGCAGCGGGACAGGGGCCACGGGGACTGAAGCTTTCTTT. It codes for CASSGTGATGTEAFF.

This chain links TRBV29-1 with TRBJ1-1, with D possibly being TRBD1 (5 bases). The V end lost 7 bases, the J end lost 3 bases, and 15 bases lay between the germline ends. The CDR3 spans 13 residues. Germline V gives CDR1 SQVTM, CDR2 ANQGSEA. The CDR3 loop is CSGQWGVDTEAFF. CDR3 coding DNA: TGCAGCGGCCAGTGGGGGGTCGACACTGAAGCTTTCTTT.

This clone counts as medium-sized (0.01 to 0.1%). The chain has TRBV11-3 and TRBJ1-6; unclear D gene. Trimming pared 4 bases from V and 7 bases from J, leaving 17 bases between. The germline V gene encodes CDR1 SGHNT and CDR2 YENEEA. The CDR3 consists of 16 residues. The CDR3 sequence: CASSSLRGVRNSPLHF. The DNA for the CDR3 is TGTGCCAGCAGCTCGCTCCGCGGAGTGAGGAATTCACCCCTCCACTTT. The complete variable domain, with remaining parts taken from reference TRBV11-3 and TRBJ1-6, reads EAGVVQSPRYKIIEKKQPVAFWCNPISGHNTLYWYLQNLGQGPELLIRYENEEAVDDSQLPKDRFSAERLKGVDSTLKIQPAELGDSAVYLCASSSLRGVRNSPLHFGNGTRLTVT.

CDR3 sequence reads: CASSVTPEWGHVETEQFF. Written as DNA, the CDR3 is TGTGCCAGCAGCGTAACCCCGGAGTGGGGTCATGTAGAGACGGAACAGTTCTTC. The V call is TRBV9, the J call TRBJ2-1; D remains ambiguous. Trimming removed 1 base from V and 13 bases from J, with 30 bases in between. This CDR3 comprises 18 residues. The germline V gene has CDR1 SGDLS and CDR2 YYNGEE. The variable domain in full, with the rest retrieved from reference TRBV9 and TRBJ2-1, is DSGVTQTPKHLITATGQRVTLRCSPRSGDLSVYWYQQSLDQGLQFLIQYYNGEERAKGNILERFSAQQFPDLHSELNLSSLELGDSALYFCASSVTPEWGHVETEQFFGPGTRLTVL.

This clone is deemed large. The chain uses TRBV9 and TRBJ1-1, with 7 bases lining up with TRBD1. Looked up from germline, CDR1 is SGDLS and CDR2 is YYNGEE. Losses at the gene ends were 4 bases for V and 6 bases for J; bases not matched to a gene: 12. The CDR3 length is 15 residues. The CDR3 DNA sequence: TGTGCCAGCAGCTCTGCCTACAGGGGAGGAGCTGAAGCTTTCTTT. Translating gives CASSSAYRGGAEAFF.

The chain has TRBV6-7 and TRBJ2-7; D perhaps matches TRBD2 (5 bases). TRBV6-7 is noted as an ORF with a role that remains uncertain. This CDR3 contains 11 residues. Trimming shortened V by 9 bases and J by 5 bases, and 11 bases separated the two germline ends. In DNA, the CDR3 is TGTGCCAGTCAAGTGCGGGACGAGCAGTACTTC. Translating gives CASQVRDEQYF.

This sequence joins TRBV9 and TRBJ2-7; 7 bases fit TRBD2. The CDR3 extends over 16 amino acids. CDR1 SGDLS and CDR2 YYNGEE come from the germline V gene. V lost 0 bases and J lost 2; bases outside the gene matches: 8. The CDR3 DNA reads TGTGCCAGCAGCGTAGGGGCGGGCGGGGGTACCTACGAGCAGTACTTC. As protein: CASSVGAGGGTYEQYF.

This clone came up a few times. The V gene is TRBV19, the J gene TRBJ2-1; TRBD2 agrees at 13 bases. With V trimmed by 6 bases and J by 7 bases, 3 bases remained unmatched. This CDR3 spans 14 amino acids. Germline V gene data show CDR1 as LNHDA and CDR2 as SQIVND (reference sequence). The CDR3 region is CASRLAGGWNEQFF. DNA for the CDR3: TGTGCCAGTAGACTAGCGGGGGGGTGGAATGAGCAGTTCTTC.

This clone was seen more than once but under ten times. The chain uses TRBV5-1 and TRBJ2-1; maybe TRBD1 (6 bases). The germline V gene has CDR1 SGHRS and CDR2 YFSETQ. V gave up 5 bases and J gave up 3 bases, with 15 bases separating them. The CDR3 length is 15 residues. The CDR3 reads CASSLRTADYNEQFF. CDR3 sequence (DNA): TGCGCCAGCAGTCTCCGGACAGCGGACTACAATGAGCAGTTCTTC.

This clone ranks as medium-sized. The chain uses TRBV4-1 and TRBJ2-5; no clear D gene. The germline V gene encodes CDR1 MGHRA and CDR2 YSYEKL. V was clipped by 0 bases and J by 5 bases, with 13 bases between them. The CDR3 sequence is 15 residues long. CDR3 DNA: TGCGCCAGCAGCCAAGATAGGCTTTTTGTGGAGACCCAGTACTTC. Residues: CASSQDRLFVETQYF.

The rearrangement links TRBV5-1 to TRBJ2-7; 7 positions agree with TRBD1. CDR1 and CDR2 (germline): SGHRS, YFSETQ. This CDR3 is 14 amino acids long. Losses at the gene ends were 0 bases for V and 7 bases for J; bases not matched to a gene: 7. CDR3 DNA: TGCGCCAGCAGCTTGGGACAGGGTTCGCGTGAGCAGTACTTC. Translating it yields CASSLGQGSREQYF.

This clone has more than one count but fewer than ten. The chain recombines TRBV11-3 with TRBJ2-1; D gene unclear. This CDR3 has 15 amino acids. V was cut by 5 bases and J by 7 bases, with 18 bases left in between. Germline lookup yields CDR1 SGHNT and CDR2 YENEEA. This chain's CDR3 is CASSGPGRPRNEQFF. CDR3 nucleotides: TGTGCCAGCAGCGGTCCGGGCCGCCCGCGGAATGAGCAGTTCTTC.

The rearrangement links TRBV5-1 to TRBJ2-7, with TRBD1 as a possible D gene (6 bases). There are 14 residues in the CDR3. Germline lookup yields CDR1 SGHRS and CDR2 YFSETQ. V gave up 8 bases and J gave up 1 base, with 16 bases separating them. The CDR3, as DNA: TGCGCCAGTTGGCAAGGTCAGGGGTCCTACGAGCAGTACTTC. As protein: CASWQGQGSYEQYF.

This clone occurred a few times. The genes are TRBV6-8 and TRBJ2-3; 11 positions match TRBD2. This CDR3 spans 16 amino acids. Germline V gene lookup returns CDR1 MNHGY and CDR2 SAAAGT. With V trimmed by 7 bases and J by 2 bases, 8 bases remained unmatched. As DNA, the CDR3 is TGTGCCAGCAAGGTGGGACTAGCGGATTTCACAGATACGCAGTATTTT. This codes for CASKVGLADFTDTQYF.

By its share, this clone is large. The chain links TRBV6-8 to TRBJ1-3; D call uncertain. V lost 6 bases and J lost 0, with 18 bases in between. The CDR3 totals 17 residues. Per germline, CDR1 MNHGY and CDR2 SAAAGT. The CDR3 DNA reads TGTGCCAGCAGCCTGCAGTCGGGCGGTCCCTCTGGAAACACCATATATTTT. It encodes CASSLQSGGPSGNTIYF.

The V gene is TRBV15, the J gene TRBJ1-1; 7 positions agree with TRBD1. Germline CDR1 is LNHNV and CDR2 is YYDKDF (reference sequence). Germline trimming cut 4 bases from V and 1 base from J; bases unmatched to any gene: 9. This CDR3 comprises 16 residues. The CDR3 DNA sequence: TGTGCCACCAGCAATCCGGGACAGCGGGCGAACACTGAAGCTTTCTTT. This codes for CATSNPGQRANTEAFF. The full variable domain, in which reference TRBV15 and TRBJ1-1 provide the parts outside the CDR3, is DAMVIQNPRYQVTQFGKPVTLSCSQTLNHNVMYWYQQKSSQAPKLLFHYYDKDFNNEADTPDNFQSRRPNTSFCFLDIRSPGLGDTAMYLCATSNPGQRANTEAFFGQGTRLTVV.